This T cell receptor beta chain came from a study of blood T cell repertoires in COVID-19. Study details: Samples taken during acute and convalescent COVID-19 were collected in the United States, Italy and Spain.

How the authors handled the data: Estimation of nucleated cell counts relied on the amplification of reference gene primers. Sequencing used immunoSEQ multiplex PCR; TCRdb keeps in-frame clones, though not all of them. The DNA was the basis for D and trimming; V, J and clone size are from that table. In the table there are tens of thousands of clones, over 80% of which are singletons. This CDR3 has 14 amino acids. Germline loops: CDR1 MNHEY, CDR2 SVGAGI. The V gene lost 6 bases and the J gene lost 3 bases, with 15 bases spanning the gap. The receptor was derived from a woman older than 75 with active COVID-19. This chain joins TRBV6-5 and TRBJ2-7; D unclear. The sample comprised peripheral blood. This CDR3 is CASSRGRLGYEQYF. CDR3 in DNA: TGTGCCAGCAGCCGCGGTCGACTGGGCTACGAGCAGTACTTC.